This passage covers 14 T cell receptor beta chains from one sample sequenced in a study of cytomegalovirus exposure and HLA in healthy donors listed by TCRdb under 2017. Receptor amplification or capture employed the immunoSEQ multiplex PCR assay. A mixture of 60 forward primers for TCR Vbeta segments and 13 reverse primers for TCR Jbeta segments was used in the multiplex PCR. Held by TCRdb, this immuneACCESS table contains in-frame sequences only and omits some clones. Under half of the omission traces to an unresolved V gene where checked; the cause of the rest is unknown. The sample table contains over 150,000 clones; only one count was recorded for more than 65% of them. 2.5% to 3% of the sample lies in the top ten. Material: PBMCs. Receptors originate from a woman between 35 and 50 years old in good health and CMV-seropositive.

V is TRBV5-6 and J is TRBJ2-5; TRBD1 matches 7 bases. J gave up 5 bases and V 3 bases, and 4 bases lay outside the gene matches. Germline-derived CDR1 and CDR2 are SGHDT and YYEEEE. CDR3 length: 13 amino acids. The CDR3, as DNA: TGTGCCAGCAGCTCGACAGGGTTGGAGACCCAGTACTTC. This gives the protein CASSSTGLETQYF.

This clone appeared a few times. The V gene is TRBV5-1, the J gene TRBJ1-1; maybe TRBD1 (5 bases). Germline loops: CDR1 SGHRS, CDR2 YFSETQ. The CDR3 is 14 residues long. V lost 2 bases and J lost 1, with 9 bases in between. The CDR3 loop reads CASSLQEQNTEAFF. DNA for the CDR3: TGCGCCAGCAGCTTACAGGAGCAGAACACTGAAGCTTTCTTT. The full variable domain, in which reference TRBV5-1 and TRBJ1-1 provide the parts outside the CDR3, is KAGVTQTPRYLIKTRGQQVTLSCSPISGHRSVSWYQQTPGQGLQFLFEYFSETQRNKGNFPGRFSGRQFSNSRSEMNVSTLELGDSALYLCASSLQEQNTEAFFGQGTRLTVV.

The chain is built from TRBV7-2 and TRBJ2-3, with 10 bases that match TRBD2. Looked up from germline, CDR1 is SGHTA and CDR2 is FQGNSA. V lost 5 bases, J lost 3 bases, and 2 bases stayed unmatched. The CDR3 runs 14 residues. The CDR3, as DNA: TGTGCCAGCAGCCCGGGACTAGCGACAGATACGCAGTATTTT. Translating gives CASSPGLATDTQYF. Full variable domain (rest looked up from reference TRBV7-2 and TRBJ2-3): GAGVSQSPSNKVTEKGKDVELRCDPISGHTALYWYRQSLGQGLEFLIYFQGNSAPDKSGLPSDRFSAERTGGSVSTLTIQRTQQEDSAVYLCASSPGLATDTQYFGPGTRLTVL.

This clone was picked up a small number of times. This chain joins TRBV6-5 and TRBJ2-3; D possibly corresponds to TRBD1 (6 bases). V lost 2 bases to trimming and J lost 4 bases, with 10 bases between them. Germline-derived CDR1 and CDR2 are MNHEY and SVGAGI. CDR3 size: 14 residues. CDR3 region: CASSYQQGPDTQYF. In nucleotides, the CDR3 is TGTGCCAGCAGTTACCAACAGGGCCCAGATACGCAGTATTTT.

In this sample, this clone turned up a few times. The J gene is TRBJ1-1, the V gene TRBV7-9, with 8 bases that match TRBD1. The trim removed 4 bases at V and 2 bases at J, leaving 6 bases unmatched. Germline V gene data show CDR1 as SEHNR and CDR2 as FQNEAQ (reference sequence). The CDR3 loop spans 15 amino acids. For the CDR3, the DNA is TGTGCCAGCAGCTACCCCGACAGGGGAAACACTGAAGCTTTCTTT. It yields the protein CASSYPDRGNTEAFF.

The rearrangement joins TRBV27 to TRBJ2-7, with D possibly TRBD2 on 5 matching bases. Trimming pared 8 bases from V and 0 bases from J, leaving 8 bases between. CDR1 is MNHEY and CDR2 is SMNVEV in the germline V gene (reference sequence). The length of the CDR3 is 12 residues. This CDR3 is CASRDYSYEQYF. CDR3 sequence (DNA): TGTGCCAGCCGGGATTACTCCTACGAGCAGTACTTC.

CDR3 nucleotides: TGCGCCAGCAGCCCCGAATACGGGGGGGGAGGCACCGGGGAGCTGTTTTTT. Translating gives CASSPEYGGGGTGELFF. This chain joins TRBV4-3 and TRBJ2-2; 8 nucleotides match TRBD2. Germline V lookup: CDR1 LGHNA, CDR2 YSLEER. The trim removed 4 bases at V and 4 bases at J, leaving 11 bases unmatched. CDR3 size: 17 residues.

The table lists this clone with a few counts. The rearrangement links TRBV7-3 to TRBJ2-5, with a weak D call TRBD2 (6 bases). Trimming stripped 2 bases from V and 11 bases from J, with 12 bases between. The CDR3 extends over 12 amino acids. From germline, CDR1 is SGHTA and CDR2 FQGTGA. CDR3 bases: TGTGCCAGCAGCTTACCCCTACGGGAGCAGTACTTC. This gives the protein CASSLPLREQYF. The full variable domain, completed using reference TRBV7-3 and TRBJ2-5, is GAGVSQTPSNKVTEKGKYVELRCDPISGHTALYWYRQSLGQGPEFLIYFQGTGAADDSGLPNDRFFAVRPEGSVSTLKIQRTERGDSAVYLCASSLPLREQYFGPGTRLLVL.

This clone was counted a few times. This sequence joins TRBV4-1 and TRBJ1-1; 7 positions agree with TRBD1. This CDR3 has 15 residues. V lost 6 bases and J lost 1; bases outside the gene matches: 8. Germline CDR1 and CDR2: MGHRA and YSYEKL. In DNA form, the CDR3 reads TGCGCCAGCAGACGCCCGGGACAGAAGAACACTGAAGCTTTCTTT. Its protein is CASRRPGQKNTEAFF.

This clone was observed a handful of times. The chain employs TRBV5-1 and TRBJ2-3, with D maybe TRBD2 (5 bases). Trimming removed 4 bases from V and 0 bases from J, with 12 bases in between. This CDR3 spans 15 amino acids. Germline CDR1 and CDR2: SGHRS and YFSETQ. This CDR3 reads CASSGSSSSTDTQYF. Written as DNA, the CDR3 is TGCGCCAGCAGCGGATCTAGCTCGAGCACAGATACGCAGTATTTT.

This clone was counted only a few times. The CDR3 region is CASSIRTAGQPQHF. The CDR3 DNA sequence: TGTGCCAGTAGTATCCGGACAGCTGGGCAGCCCCAGCATTTT. This rearrangement joins TRBV19 to TRBJ1-5, with TRBD1 as a possible D gene (6 bases). Germline V gene sequence: CDR1 LNHDA, CDR2 SQIVND (reference sequence). The CDR3 covers 14 residues. V dropped 3 bases and J dropped 7 bases, with 13 bases sitting between them. The entire variable domain, with the rest obtained from reference TRBV19 and TRBJ1-5, is as follows: DGGITQSPKYLFRKEGQNVTLSCEQNLNHDAMYWYRQDPGQGLRLIYYSQIVNDFQKGDIAEGYSVSREKKESFPLTVTSAQKNPTAFYLCASSIRTAGQPQHFGDGTRLSIL.

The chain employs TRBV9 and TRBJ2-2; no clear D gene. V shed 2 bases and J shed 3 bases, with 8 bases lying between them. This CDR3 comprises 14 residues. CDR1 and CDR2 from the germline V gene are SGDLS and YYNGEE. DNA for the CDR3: TGTGCCAGCAGCGTGTCTCAGTACACCGGGGAGCTGTTTTTT. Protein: CASSVSQYTGELFF.

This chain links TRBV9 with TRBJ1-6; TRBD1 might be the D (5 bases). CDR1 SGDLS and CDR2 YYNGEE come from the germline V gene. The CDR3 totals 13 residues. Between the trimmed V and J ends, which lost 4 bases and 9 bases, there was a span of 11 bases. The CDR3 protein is CASSLGEGSPLHF. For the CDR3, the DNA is TGTGCCAGCAGCTTAGGGGAGGGTTCACCCCTCCACTTT.

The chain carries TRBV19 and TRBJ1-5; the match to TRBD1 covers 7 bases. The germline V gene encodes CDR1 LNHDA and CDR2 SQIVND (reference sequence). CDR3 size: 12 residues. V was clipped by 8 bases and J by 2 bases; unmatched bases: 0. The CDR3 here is CASGQGNQPQHF. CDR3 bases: TGTGCCAGTGGACAGGGCAATCAGCCCCAGCATTTT.